What follows are 8 T cell receptor beta chains derived from one specimen sequenced in a study of blood T cell repertoires in COVID-19. Profiled with immunoSEQ multiplex PCR; TCRdb holds only in-frame clones, not every one. The data show about 220,000 clones, more than 80% seen once. The sequenced sample consisted of PBMCs or T cells enriched from blood (not recorded which). These receptors came from a woman in her late teens or twenties in a cohort exposed to, infected with or recovered from COVID-19 (not recorded which).

This sequence joins TRBV4-1 and TRBJ1-2; TRBD1 matches 9 bases. Germline V gene sequence: CDR1 MGHRA, CDR2 YSYEKL. After removal of 4 bases from V and 7 bases from J, the junction contained 13 bases not matched to a gene. The CDR3 extends over 16 amino acids. For the CDR3, the DNA is TGCGCCAGCAGCCCGGCCCCAAGCCGGGACAGGGTTGGCTACACCTTC. It yields the protein CASSPAPSRDRVGYTF.

V and J are TRBV14 and TRBJ1-1, with D uncertain. The germline V gene encodes CDR1 SGHDN and CDR2 FVKESK. V lost 0 bases and J 7 bases, leaving 12 bases between the germline ends. The length of the CDR3 is 14 residues. In nucleotides, the CDR3 is TGTGCCAGCAGCCAAGATTTGGCCGCTCTTGAAGCTTTCTTT. Its protein product is CASSQDLAALEAFF.

This clone was found a few times. The chain uses TRBV10-2 and TRBJ2-7, with a weak D call TRBD2 (6 bases). Trimming took off 2 bases at V and 5 bases at J, with 16 bases between the two ends. Germline V lookup: CDR1 WSHSY, CDR2 SAAADI. The CDR3 extends over 15 amino acids. CDR3 DNA: TGCGCCAGCAGTGAGGGTACTAGCCTACGGGACGAGCAGTACTTC. The encoded protein is CASSEGTSLRDEQYF.

As regards this clone: It is unclear where the CDR3 begins or ends on the DNA, so no DNA is shown, and the CDR3 is as TCRdb lists it. The chain carries TRBV5-6 and TRBJ1-2; the table's D call of TRBD1 was not tested on the DNA. Germline loops: CDR1 SGHDT, CDR2 YYEEEE. The CDR3 spans 13 residues, counting both ends. The CDR3 sequence: CASSLVAGGATTF.

The chain combines TRBV5-1 with TRBJ2-4; tentative D call: TRBD1 (7 bases). Germline CDR1 and CDR2: SGHRS and YFSETQ. The ends were cut back, 2 bases at V and 8 bases at J, with 14 bases in the middle. This CDR3 is 14 amino acids long. The DNA of the CDR3 is TGCGCCAGCAGCTTAAATGACAGGGAGGACATTCAGTACTTC. Amino acids: CASSLNDREDIQYF.

In this sample, this clone turned up a few times. V gene TRBV7-9 combines with J gene TRBJ2-7; tentative D call: TRBD2 (6 bases). Trimming shortened V by 1 base and J by 2 bases, and 12 bases separated the two germline ends. The CDR3 extends over 15 amino acids. Germline loops: CDR1 SEHNR, CDR2 FQNEAQ (reference sequence). The CDR3 here is CASSLEEGPTYEQYF. CDR3 sequence (DNA): TGTGCCAGCAGCTTAGAGGAGGGTCCTACCTACGAGCAGTACTTC.

This clone has only a few counts. The chain links TRBV18 to TRBJ1-2; 7 nucleotides align to TRBD1. J gave up 8 bases and V 4 bases, and 10 bases lay outside the gene matches. The CDR3 loop spans 14 amino acids. Per germline, CDR1 KGHSH and CDR2 LQKENI. The CDR3 DNA reads TGTGCCAGCTCACTGGGACAGTCCTTCGACGGCTACACCTTC. Translation: CASSLGQSFDGYTF.

The rearrangement links TRBV27 to TRBJ2-2, with D possibly matching TRBD1 (6 bases). Trimming removed 5 bases from V and 6 bases from J, with 7 bases in between. The germline V gene has CDR1 MNHEY and CDR2 SMNVEV (reference sequence). The CDR3 contains 12 residues. The CDR3 sequence: CASSQGPGELFF. CDR3 coding DNA: TGTGCCAGCAGTCAGGGGCCCGGGGAGCTGTTTTTT.